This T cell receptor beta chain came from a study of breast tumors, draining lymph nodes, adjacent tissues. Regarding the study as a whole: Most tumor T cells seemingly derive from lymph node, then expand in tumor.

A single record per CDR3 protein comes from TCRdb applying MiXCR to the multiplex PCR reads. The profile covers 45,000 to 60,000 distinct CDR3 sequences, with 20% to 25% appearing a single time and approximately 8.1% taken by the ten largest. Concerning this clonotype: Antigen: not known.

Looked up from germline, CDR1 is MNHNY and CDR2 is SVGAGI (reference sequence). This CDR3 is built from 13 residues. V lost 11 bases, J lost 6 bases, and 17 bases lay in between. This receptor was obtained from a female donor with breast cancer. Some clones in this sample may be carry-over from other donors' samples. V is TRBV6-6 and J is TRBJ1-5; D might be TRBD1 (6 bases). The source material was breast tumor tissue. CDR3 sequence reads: CAAGTGAGQPQHF. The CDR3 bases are TGTGCCGCGGGCACGGGGGCGGGTCAGCCCCAGCATTTT.